These 14 T cell receptor beta chains were sequenced from one sample in a study of shared clonotypes between healthy human individuals. Data came from immunoSEQ multiplex PCR; TCRdb stores just in-frame clones and leaves some out. The table shows 2 million to 2.5 million clones, with 90% to 97% occurring only once. Material: naive CD4+ T cells sorted from blood. Subset denoted: CD45RA+ positively selected. The receptors shown here come from a man between 18 and 29 years old in good health.

CDR3 nucleotides: TGTGCCAGCAGCCAACTGGGGGCCGAGCAGTACTTC. Translation: CASSQLGAEQYF. V and J are TRBV6-6 and TRBJ2-7; D possibly corresponds to TRBD1 (6 bases). Germline loops: CDR1 MNHNY, CDR2 SVGAGI (reference sequence). V gave up 6 bases and J gave up 6 bases, with 12 bases separating them. CDR3 length equals 12 residues.

In its sample, this clone was seen once. CDR3 nucleotides: TGCGCCAGCAGCCACGCGGGACTAGCGGGGATAGATGAGCAGTTCTTC. Encoded protein: CASSHAGLAGIDEQFF. The rearrangement links TRBV4-1 to TRBJ2-1; 13 nucleotides agree with TRBD2. CDR1 and CDR2 (germline): MGHRA, YSYEKL. V trimming: 3 bases; J trimming: 8 bases; junction bases outside the gene matches: 7. The CDR3 has 16 residues.

In its sample, this clone was seen once. The rearrangement uses TRBV2 and TRBJ2-1; 8 bases line up with TRBD1. Germline trimming cut 6 bases from V and 8 bases from J; bases unmatched to any gene: 9. Per germline, CDR1 SNHLY and CDR2 FYNNEI. This CDR3 is built from 14 residues. The CDR3 reads CASRVGQGTHEQFF. CDR3 bases: TGTGCCAGCAGGGTCGGACAGGGTACACATGAGCAGTTCTTC. Looking up the rest from reference TRBV2 and TRBJ2-1 gives the full variable domain: EPEVTQTPSHQVTQMGQEVILRCVPISNHLYFYWYRQILGQKVEFLVSFYNNEISEKSEIFDDQFSVERPDGSNFTLKIRSTKLEDSAMYFCASRVGQGTHEQFFGPGTRLTVL.

The rearrangement joins TRBV7-2 to TRBJ2-5; D not certain. Germline values: CDR1 SGHTA, CDR2 FQGNSA. The CDR3 is 15 amino acids. V was trimmed by 1 base and J by 8 bases, leaving 17 bases between them. The CDR3 loop reads CASSLGSTAGETQYF. The CDR3 coding sequence is TGTGCCAGCAGCTTAGGGTCTACAGCCGGCGAAACCCAGTACTTC.

The chain joins TRBV29-1 to TRBJ1-1; 7 bases are a match to TRBD1. The CDR3 contains 14 residues. The V segment lost 4 bases and the J segment 0 bases; nucleotides outside the gene matches: 5. From germline, CDR1 is SQVTM and CDR2 ANQGSEA. CDR3 region: CSVGTGIMNTEAFF. CDR3 nucleotides: TGCAGCGTTGGGACAGGTATTATGAACACTGAAGCTTTCTTT.

The V call is TRBV5-1, the J call TRBJ2-3; D remains unclear. V lost 0 bases, J lost 6 bases, and 14 bases lay in between. Looked up from germline, CDR1 is SGHRS and CDR2 is YFSETQ. CDR3 length: 15 residues. CDR3 in amino acids: CASSLEVITPDTQYF. The CDR3 DNA sequence: TGCGCCAGCAGCTTGGAGGTAATAACCCCGGATACGCAGTATTTT.

This chain connects TRBV7-2 to TRBJ1-1; 9 nucleotides match TRBD1. The CDR3 length is 15 residues. The trim removed 3 bases at V and 2 bases at J, leaving 4 bases unmatched. Germline CDR1 SGHTA, CDR2 FQGNSA. As DNA, the CDR3 is TGTGCCAGCAGCTTCCCGGGACAGGGCAACACTGAAGCTTTCTTT. This codes for CASSFPGQGNTEAFF.

The chain combines TRBV5-1 with TRBJ1-3; D may be TRBD1 (6 bases). The CDR3 runs to 16 residues. Between the trimmed V and J ends, which lost 2 bases and 4 bases, there was a span of 16 bases. Germline CDR1 and CDR2: SGHRS and YFSETQ. DNA for the CDR3: TGCGCCAGCAGCTTTTACATCGGGACACCCGGAAACACCATATATTTT. This sequence encodes CASSFYIGTPGNTIYF.

The chain couples TRBV4-3 to TRBJ1-2; 7 nucleotides agree with TRBD1. Germline V lookup: CDR1 LGHNA, CDR2 YSLEER. CDR3 length equals 14 residues. V gave up 1 base and J gave up 7 bases; unmatched junction bases: 6. CDR3 nucleotides: TGCGCCAGCAGCCAAGCACAGGGGACTGGTGGCTACACCTTC. It yields the protein CASSQAQGTGGYTF.

The chain joins TRBV19 to TRBJ1-1; D uncertain. CDR1 is LNHDA and CDR2 is SQIVND in the germline V gene (reference sequence). V was cut by 4 bases and J by 10 bases, with 13 bases left in between. The CDR3 totals 12 residues. CDR3 in DNA: TGTGCCAGTAGTAACCGGGGAGGCCGAGCTTTCTTT. Residues: CASSNRGGRAFF.

Note on this clone: A read error may account for a junction end that differs from germline. V gene TRBV7-7 combines with J gene TRBJ1-5; D remains ambiguous. The CDR3 covers 13 residues. CDR1 is SSHAT, CDR2 FNYEAQ, per germline (reference sequence). This chain's CDR3 is CASSLNFDQPQHF. The CDR3 coding sequence is TGTGCTAGCAGCTTAAATTTCGATCAGCCCCAGCATTTT.

The CDR3 coding sequence is TGTGCCAGCGCAAGGCAAGGATCTGAAGCTTTCTTT. It yields the protein CASARQGSEAFF. The chain couples TRBV28 to TRBJ1-1, with D unresolved. This CDR3 comprises 12 residues. Germline V lookup: CDR1 MDHEN, CDR2 SYDVKM. V was trimmed by 8 bases and J by 6 bases, leaving 13 bases between them.

This clone has only one observation. This chain joins TRBV5-6 and TRBJ2-3, with 11 bases fitting TRBD2. The CDR3 length is 14 residues. V trimming: 4 bases; J trimming: 6 bases; junction bases outside the gene matches: 4. Germline CDR1 SGHDT, CDR2 YYEEEE. DNA for the CDR3: TGTGCCAGCAGCGGGACTAGCGGCGCGGATACGCAGTATTTT. Encoded protein: CASSGTSGADTQYF.

The gene calls are TRBV7-8 and TRBJ1-2, with 9 bases fitting TRBD1. CDR3 length: 17 residues. With V trimmed by 5 bases and J by 3 bases, 13 bases remained unmatched. Germline assignment: CDR1 SGHVS and CDR2 FQNEAQ. Written as DNA, the CDR3 is TGTGCCAGCAGCCCCCGGGACAGGGTGTTGCAAGACTATGGCTACACCTTC. Amino acids: CASSPRDRVLQDYGYTF.